These T cell receptor beta chains were read from a single sample in a study of PD-L1 blockade in urothelial cancer. Generated by immunoSEQ multiplex PCR, the TCRdb table keeps only in-frame clones and is missing some. This sample has about 45,000 clones, with about 88% found just once. The material sequenced was PBMCs, taken around atezolizumab (anti-PD-L1) treatment. The receptors derive from a donor at least 40 years old with urothelial cancer. The CDR3 runs from the conserved cysteine through the conserved F or W. Each record gives: J gene, clone size, V gene, D gene, CDR3 protein, CDR3 DNA. D genes are given only for firm matches. Only some rows state a clone size, as once, few, many or a class for expanded clones.

TRBJ2-1,.,TRBV30,TRBD2,CAWSPGRGSGRAGGYNEQFF,TGTGCCTGGAGCCCAGGGAGGGGTAGCGGGAGGGCCGGCGGGTACAATGAGCAGTTCTTC
TRBJ2-3,.,TRBV7-9,TRBD2,CASSPPGTSVTQYF,TGTGCCAGCAGCCCCCCCGGGACTAGCGTTACGCAGTATTTT
TRBJ1-4,.,TRBV11-2,.,CASSPGAGGEKLFF,TGTGCCAGCAGCCCAGGGGCTGGGGGTGAAAAACTGTTTTTT
TRBJ2-4,.,TRBV5-6,TRBD2,CASSLGGVKNIQYF,TGTGCCAGCAGCCTCGGGGGGGTCAAAAACATTCAGTACTTC
TRBJ2-7,.,TRBV30,.,CAWSVTGYEQYF,TGTGCCTGGAGTGTGACTGGCTACGAGCAGTACTTC
TRBJ2-1,.,TRBV15,TRBD2,CATSRGGPSGRSNEQFF,TGTGCCACCAGCAGAGGGGGACCTAGCGGGAGGTCCAATGAGCAGTTCTTC
TRBJ1-2,.,TRBV5-6,TRBD1,CASRGQAVGYGYTF,TGTGCCAGCAGGGGACAGGCCGTAGGCTATGGCTACACCTTC
TRBJ1-1,.,TRBV5-1,TRBD1,CASRGGTGAVNTEAFF,TGCGCCAGCAGGGGGGGGACAGGGGCGGTGAACACTGAAGCTTTCTTT
TRBJ1-3,once,TRBV7-8,.,CASSLWEGTGNTIYF,TGTGCCAGCAGCTTATGGGAGGGGACTGGAAACACCATATATTTT
TRBJ1-2,.,TRBV18,.,CASSRLGQVRDQSHGYTF,TGTGCCAGCTCCCGACTTGGCCAGGTACGGGATCAGAGCCATGGCTACACCTTC
TRBJ1-2,.,TRBV6-4,.,CASLGADGYTF,TGTGCCTCACTGGGGGCGGATGGCTACACCTTC
TRBJ2-2,.,TRBV5-1,TRBD1,CASSLARGTSNTGELFF,TGCGCCAGCAGCTTGGCCAGGGGGACATCTAACACCGGGGAGCTGTTTTTT
TRBJ2-2,once,TRBV30,TRBD2,CAWSVPGGGELFF,TGTGCCTGGAGTGTACCGGGGGGCGGGGAGCTGTTTTTT
TRBJ2-7,.,TRBV30,.,CAWSVVGPGRLYF,TGTGCCTGGAGTGTAGTGGGGCCCGGCCGGCTGTACTTC
TRBJ2-1,.,TRBV30,TRBD1,CAWRRQGGPNEQFF,TGTGCCTGGAGACGACAGGGGGGCCCCAATGAGCAGTTCTTC
TRBJ1-1,.,TRBV13,.,CASSLGGPQAFF,TGTGCCAGCAGCTTAGGGGGGCCGCAAGCTTTCTTT
TRBJ2-3,.,TRBV5-4,TRBD2,CASSLGGLAGVGGTDTQYF,TGTGCCAGCAGCTTGGGGGGACTAGCGGGAGTCGGGGGCACAGATACGCAGTATTTT
TRBJ2-6,once,TRBV19,TRBD1,CASSAQGVGGANVLTF,TGTGCCAGTAGTGCACAGGGGGTAGGTGGGGCCAACGTCCTGACTTTC
TRBJ2-3,.,TRBV5-6,.,CASSLGGPLRTDTQYF,TGTGCCAGCAGCTTGGGGGGGCCCTTGCGCACAGATACGCAGTATTTT
TRBJ2-7,.,TRBV29-1,TRBD1,CSARTGLGEQYF,TGCAGCGCAAGGACAGGACTGGGCGAGCAGTACTTC
TRBJ2-5,.,TRBV7-2,TRBD2,CASSLVPSGSSETQYF,TGTGCCAGCAGCTTAGTCCCTAGCGGGAGTTCAGAGACCCAGTACTTC
TRBJ2-7,.,TRBV28,TRBD2,CASSLVRGGSHLYEQYF,TGTGCCAGCAGTTTAGTACGCGGGGGGAGCCACCTCTACGAGCAGTACTTC
TRBJ2-7,.,TRBV6-1,.,CATTLGLYYEQYF,TGTGCCACGACTTTGGGACTGTACTACGAGCAGTACTTC
TRBJ2-1,.,TRBV7-9,TRBD2,CASSLGLAANNEQFF,TGTGCCAGCAGCTTAGGGCTAGCGGCAAACAATGAGCAGTTCTTC
TRBJ1-1,.,TRBV18,.,CASSPREGNEAFF,TGTGCCAGCTCACCACGGGAGGGGAATGAAGCTTTCTTT
TRBJ2-1,once,TRBV30,.,CAWSLSYNEQFF,TGTGCCTGGAGCCTGAGCTACAATGAGCAGTTCTTC
TRBJ2-7,.,TRBV10-1,TRBD1,CARARDRGFSSDYEQYF,TGCGCCAGAGCTAGGGACAGGGGGTTTTCAAGTGACTACGAGCAGTACTTC
TRBJ1-1,.,TRBV25-1,TRBD1,CASSETGAVGTEAFF,TGTGCCAGCAGTGAAACAGGGGCCGTCGGCACTGAAGCTTTCTTT
TRBJ1-2,.,TRBV6-5,.,CASSYSIQGSSGYTF,TGTGCCAGCAGTTACTCGATCCAGGGCTCGAGTGGCTACACCTTC
TRBJ2-7,.,TRBV5-1,.,CASSPNMFPQYF,TGCGCCAGCAGCCCCAACATGTTCCCCCAGTACTTC
TRBJ1-4,few,TRBV4-2,TRBD1,CASSQEGGTAGEKLFF,TGTGCCAGCAGCCAAGAAGGAGGGACAGCGGGTGAAAAACTGTTTTTT
TRBJ2-1,.,TRBV2,TRBD2,CASRGLADYNEQFF,TGTGCCAGCAGGGGGCTAGCGGACTACAATGAGCAGTTCTTC
TRBJ2-7,.,TRBV27,TRBD2,CASSPVGPTSGPSYEQYF,TGTGCCAGCAGTCCCGTCGGCCCGACTAGCGGACCCTCCTACGAGCAGTACTTC
TRBJ2-7,.,TRBV7-2,.,CASSPHQDYEQYF,TGTGCCAGCAGCCCACACCAGGACTACGAGCAGTACTTC
TRBJ2-7,.,TRBV18,TRBD2,CASSTSGSLAEQYF,TGTGCCAGCTCAACTAGCGGGAGTCTTGCCGAGCAGTACTTC